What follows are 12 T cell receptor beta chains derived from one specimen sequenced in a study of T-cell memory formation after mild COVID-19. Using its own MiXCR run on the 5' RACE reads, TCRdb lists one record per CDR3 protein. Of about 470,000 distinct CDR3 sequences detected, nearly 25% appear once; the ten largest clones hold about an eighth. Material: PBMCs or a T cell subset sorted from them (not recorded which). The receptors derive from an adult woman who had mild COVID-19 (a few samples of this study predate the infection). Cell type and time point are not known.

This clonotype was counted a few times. The CDR3 DNA follows: TGTGCCAGCAGCACACCAGGGCGCTATGGCTACACCTTC. It codes for CASSTPGRYGYTF. This sequence joins TRBV7-9 and TRBJ1-2, with D possibly being TRBD1 (5 bases). This CDR3 spans 13 amino acids. CDR1 SEHNR and CDR2 FQNEAQ come from the germline V gene (reference sequence). The V end was cut by 5 bases, the J end by 4 bases, with 11 bases between.

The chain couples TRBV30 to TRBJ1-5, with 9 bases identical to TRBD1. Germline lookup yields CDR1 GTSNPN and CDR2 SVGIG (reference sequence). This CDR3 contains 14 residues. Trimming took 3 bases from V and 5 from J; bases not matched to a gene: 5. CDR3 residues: CAWSHGQGYQPQHF. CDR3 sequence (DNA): TGTGCCTGGAGCCACGGACAGGGGTATCAGCCCCAGCATTTT.

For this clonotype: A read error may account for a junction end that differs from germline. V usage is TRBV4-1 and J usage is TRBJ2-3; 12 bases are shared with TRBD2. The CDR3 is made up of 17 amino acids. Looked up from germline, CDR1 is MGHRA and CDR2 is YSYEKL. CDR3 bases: TGCGCCAGCAGCCCAGCCCTACTAGCGGGGGGACTAGATACGAAGTATTTT. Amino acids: CASSPALLAGGLDTKYF.

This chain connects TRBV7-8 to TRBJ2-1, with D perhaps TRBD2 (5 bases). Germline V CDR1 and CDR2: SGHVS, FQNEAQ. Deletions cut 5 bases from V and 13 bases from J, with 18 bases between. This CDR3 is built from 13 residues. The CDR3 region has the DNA TGTGCCAGCAGCCCTCGGACTGGTACTTTTCAGTTCTTC. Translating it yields CASSPRTGTFQFF.

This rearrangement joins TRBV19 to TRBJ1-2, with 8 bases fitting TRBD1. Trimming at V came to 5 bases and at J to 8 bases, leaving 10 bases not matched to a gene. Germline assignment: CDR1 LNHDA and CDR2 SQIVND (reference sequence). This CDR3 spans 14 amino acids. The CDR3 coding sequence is TGTGCCAGTAGTCGACAGGGGAGCGGGAGCGGCTACACCTTC. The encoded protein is CASSRQGSGSGYTF.

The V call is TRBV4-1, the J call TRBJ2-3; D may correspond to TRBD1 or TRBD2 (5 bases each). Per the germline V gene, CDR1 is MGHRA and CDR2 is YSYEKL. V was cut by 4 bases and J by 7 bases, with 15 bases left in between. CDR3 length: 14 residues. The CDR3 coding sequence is TGCGCCAGCAGCCCCCGGGACCAATCTTATACGCAGTATTTT. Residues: CASSPRDQSYTQYF.

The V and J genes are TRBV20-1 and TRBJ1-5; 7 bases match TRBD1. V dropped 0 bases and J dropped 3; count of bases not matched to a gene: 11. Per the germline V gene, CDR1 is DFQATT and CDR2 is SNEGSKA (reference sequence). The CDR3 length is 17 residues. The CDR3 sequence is CSARDLADRASNQPQHF. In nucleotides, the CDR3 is TGCAGTGCTAGAGATTTGGCTGACAGGGCCTCCAATCAGCCCCAGCATTTT.

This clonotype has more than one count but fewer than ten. CDR3 sequence: CAWSGSGTGELFF. The CDR3 nucleotides read TGTGCCTGGAGTGGATCCGGGACCGGGGAGCTGTTTTTT. The chain carries TRBV30 and TRBJ2-2, with D unclear. The V and J ends lost 1 base and 5 bases respectively, with 8 bases between them. Germline V gene lookup returns CDR1 GTSNPN and CDR2 SVGIG (reference sequence). This CDR3 comprises 13 residues. Full variable domain (missing parts from reference TRBV30 and TRBJ2-2): SQTIHQWPATLVQPVGSPLSLECTVEGTSNPNLYWYRQAAGRGLQLLFYSVGIGQISSEVPQNLSASRPQDRQFILSSKKLLLSDSGFYLCAWSGSGTGELFFGEGSRLTVL.

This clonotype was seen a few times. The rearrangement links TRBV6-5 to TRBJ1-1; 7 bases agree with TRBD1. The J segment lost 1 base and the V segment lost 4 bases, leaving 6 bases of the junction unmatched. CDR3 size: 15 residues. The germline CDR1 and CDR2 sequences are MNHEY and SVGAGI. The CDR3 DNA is TGTGCCAGCAGTTCCCCAAACAGGGGGAACACTGAAGCTTTCTTT. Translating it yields CASSSPNRGNTEAFF.

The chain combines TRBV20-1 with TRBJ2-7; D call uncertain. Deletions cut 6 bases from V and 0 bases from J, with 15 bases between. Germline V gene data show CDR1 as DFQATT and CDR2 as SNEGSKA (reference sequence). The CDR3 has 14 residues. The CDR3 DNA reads TGCAGTGCCGGAGATGCACGGTTCTCCTACGAGCAGTACTTC. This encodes CSAGDARFSYEQYF.

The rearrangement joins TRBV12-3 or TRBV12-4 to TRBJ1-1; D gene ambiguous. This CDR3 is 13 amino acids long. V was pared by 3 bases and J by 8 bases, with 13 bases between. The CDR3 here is CASSFSLVKEAFF. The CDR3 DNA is TGTGCCAGCAGTTTTTCGTTGGTAAAGGAAGCTTTCTTT.

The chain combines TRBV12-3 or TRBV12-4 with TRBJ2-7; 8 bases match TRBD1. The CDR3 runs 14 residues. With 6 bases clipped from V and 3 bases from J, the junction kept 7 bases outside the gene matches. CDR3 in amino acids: CASSHPDRVYEQYF. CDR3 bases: TGTGCCAGCAGCCACCCGGACAGGGTCTACGAGCAGTACTTC.